This T cell receptor (beta chain) was recorded in a study of blood T cells in healthy people across ages. PCR was performed a second time for about 6 to 11 cycles using a sample-barcoded 5' primer and a J-beta primer mix. TCRdb re-called the 5' RACE reads through MiXCR, storing one row per CDR3 protein. The sample gives more than 750,000 distinct CDR3 sequences, 29% of which show up once; 10% is in the top ten. Total RNA was isolated from each sample in quantities of at least 6 micrograms. The CDR3 loop spans 14 amino acids. CDR1 SGHTA and CDR2 FQGTGA come from the germline V gene. The germline V and J ends were trimmed by 1 base and 0 bases, with 6 bases remaining between them. These data also featured in a second study, about T cells of mothers and their children. That work contributes: Donors were three healthy Caucasian mothers and their six children. Second-PCR amplification with M1S added sample barcodes and 2-4 random nucleotides. Overlap measured in related mother-child pairs was slightly, non-significantly higher than in unrelated pairs.

The receptor comes from a woman in her forties in good health. The sample comprised blood. The gene calls are TRBV7-3 and TRBJ1-1; D call uncertain. CDR3 sequence: CASSLNSLNTEAFF. The CDR3, as DNA: TGTGCCAGCAGCTTAAACAGTTTGAACACTGAAGCTTTCTTT.